These 23 T cell receptor beta chains were all obtained from the same sample, sequenced in a study of blood T cell repertoires in COVID-19. Sequencing used immunoSEQ multiplex PCR; TCRdb keeps in-frame clones, though not all of them. The table includes approximately 300,000 clones, around 86% detected once. The sample comprised PBMCs or T cells enriched from blood (not recorded which). Source of these receptors: a man aged 55 to 70 who had recovered from COVID-19.

The chain recombines TRBV28 with TRBJ2-5; 8 bases fit TRBD1. In germline, CDR1 is MDHEN, CDR2 SYDVKM. The junction had 5 bases not matched to a gene; V was cut back by 6 bases and J by 5 bases. The CDR3 loop spans 13 amino acids. CDR3 residues: CASSPHRGETQYF. The CDR3 DNA sequence: TGTGCCAGCAGCCCTCACAGGGGGGAGACCCAGTACTTC.

The chain employs TRBV12-5 and TRBJ2-3, with 9 nucleotides matching TRBD1. Germline CDR1 and CDR2: LGHNT and FRNRAP. V was clipped by 1 base and J by 2 bases; unmatched bases: 4. The length of the CDR3 is 16 residues. The CDR3 nucleotides read TGTGCTAGTGGTTTGGGAGACAGGGGGATCACAGATACGCAGTATTTT. Translated, it gives CASGLGDRGITDTQYF.

This clone was detected a few times. The chain has TRBV28 and TRBJ2-1; tentative D call: TRBD2 (9 bases). The ends were cut back, 5 bases at V and 7 bases at J, with 27 bases in the middle. This CDR3 is built from 18 residues. Germline V CDR1 and CDR2: MDHEN, SYDVKM. The CDR3 loop reads CASSAIRGLLAGLNEQFF. CDR3 nucleotide sequence: TGTGCCAGCAGTGCGATCAGGGGGCTGCTAGCGGGACTTAATGAGCAGTTCTTC.

The genes are TRBV11-2 and TRBJ2-3, with TRBD2 as a possible D gene (6 bases). The CDR3 totals 14 residues. Per the germline V gene, CDR1 is SGHAT and CDR2 is FQNNGV. Trimming pared 5 bases from V and 5 bases from J, leaving 14 bases between. The CDR3 sequence: CASSDTRAGDTQYF. Written as DNA, the CDR3 is TGTGCCAGCAGCGACACGAGAGCGGGAGATACGCAGTATTTT.

The CDR3 here is CASSPRQAYGYTF. The CDR3 DNA sequence: TGTGCCAGTAGTCCCCGACAGGCCTATGGCTACACCTTC. This chain uses TRBV19 with TRBJ1-2, with D possibly being TRBD1 (6 bases). V lost 5 bases, J lost 4 bases, and 11 bases lay in between. CDR1 and CDR2 from the germline V gene are LNHDA and SQIVND (reference sequence). The CDR3 runs to 13 residues.

The rearrangement joins TRBV2 to TRBJ2-7; D perhaps matches TRBD2 (5 bases). V gave up 5 bases and J gave up 0 bases, with 8 bases separating them. The germline CDR1 and CDR2 sequences are SNHLY and FYNNEI. This CDR3 has 13 amino acids. As DNA, the CDR3 is TGTGCCAGCAGTTCCGGGAACTCCTACGAGCAGTACTTC. This sequence encodes CASSSGNSYEQYF.

The chain recombines TRBV9 with TRBJ1-6, with TRBD1 matching over 8 bases. This CDR3 comprises 15 residues. The ends lost 0 bases at V and 10 bases at J; junction bases unmatched: 6. CDR1 SGDLS and CDR2 YYNGEE come from the germline V gene. CDR3 DNA: TGTGCCAGCAGCGTAGCCGACAGGGGTAGCTCACCCCTCCACTTT. Encoded protein: CASSVADRGSSPLHF.

The chain employs TRBV27 and TRBJ2-7; 10 nucleotides line up with TRBD2. J lost 5 bases, V lost 6 bases, and 7 bases had no gene match. Per the germline V gene, CDR1 is MNHEY and CDR2 is SMNVEV (reference sequence). There are 14 residues in the CDR3. The CDR3 loop is CASSLAGVRDEQYF. The CDR3 nucleotides read TGTGCCAGCAGCCTAGCGGGAGTTAGGGACGAGCAGTACTTC.

This clone appeared a single time. The V gene is TRBV19, the J gene TRBJ2-2, with 12 nucleotides matching TRBD2. Losses at the gene ends were 1 base for V and 0 bases for J; bases not matched to a gene: 3. In germline, CDR1 is LNHDA, CDR2 SQIVND (reference sequence). The CDR3 runs 18 residues. Here the CDR3 DNA reads TGTGCCAGTAGTATAGGTCTAGCGGGAGGGACGAACACCGGGGAGCTGTTTTTT. This encodes CASSIGLAGGTNTGELFF. Drawing the rest from reference TRBV19 and TRBJ2-2, the complete variable domain is DGGITQSPKYLFRKEGQNVTLSCEQNLNHDAMYWYRQDPGQGLRLIYYSQIVNDFQKGDIAEGYSVSREKKESFPLTVTSAQKNPTAFYLCASSIGLAGGTNTGELFFGEGSRLTVL.

The V and J genes are TRBV2 and TRBJ1-2, with D hard to call. The CDR3 consists of 13 residues. V lost 6 bases to trimming and J lost 3 bases, with 11 bases between them. The germline V gene has CDR1 SNHLY and CDR2 FYNNEI. CDR3 protein: CASSKEGDYGYTF. Here the CDR3 DNA reads TGTGCCAGCAGCAAAGAGGGAGACTATGGCTACACCTTC.

This clone was found once. The chain links TRBV28 to TRBJ2-7; 9 bases align to TRBD1. After removal of 5 bases from V and 7 bases from J, the junction contained 6 bases not matched to a gene. The CDR3 consists of 13 residues. Germline V gives CDR1 MDHEN, CDR2 SYDVKM. CDR3 protein: CASSPGQGGEQYF. CDR3 bases: TGTGCCAGCAGTCCGGGACAGGGAGGGGAGCAGTACTTC.

This chain connects TRBV28 to TRBJ2-7; 7 nucleotides match TRBD1. The CDR3 spans 13 residues. Germline CDR1 MDHEN, CDR2 SYDVKM. V shed 7 bases, J shed 4 bases, and the junction held 7 bases outside the gene matches. The CDR3 bases are TGTGCCAGCATCCCGACAGGGCGGTACGAGCAGTACTTC. Protein product: CASIPTGRYEQYF.

J is TRBJ1-1 and V is TRBV9; 8 bases agree with TRBD1. V lost 4 bases and J lost 5; bases outside the gene matches: 7. Germline lookup yields CDR1 SGDLS and CDR2 YYNGEE. CDR3 length equals 14 residues. This CDR3 is CASSPRGLGTEAFF. DNA of the CDR3: TGTGCCAGCAGCCCCAGGGGGCTTGGAACTGAAGCTTTCTTT.

This clone was detected once. The CDR3 reads CASSQVRAGGRFNEQFF. The CDR3 DNA is TGCGCCAGCAGCCAAGTTAGGGCGGGAGGGAGGTTCAATGAGCAGTTCTTC. The chain joins TRBV4-1 to TRBJ2-1; 9 bases are a match to TRBD2. J was trimmed by 6 bases and V by 1 base; bases with no gene match: 10. The CDR3 length is 17 residues. Germline V gene sequence: CDR1 MGHRA, CDR2 YSYEKL.

V usage is TRBV7-6 and J usage is TRBJ2-7; 8 bases align to TRBD1. The germline V gene encodes CDR1 SGHVS and CDR2 FNYEAQ. The CDR3 extends over 18 amino acids. The V gene end was trimmed by 0 bases and the J gene end by 6 bases; junction bases not matched to a gene: 16. The CDR3 sequence: CASSLAGKMTGELCEQYF. The CDR3 DNA reads as TGTGCCAGCAGCTTAGCGGGTAAGATGACAGGGGAGCTTTGCGAGCAGTACTTC.

The sample holds one count of this clone. The chain employs TRBV2 and TRBJ1-1, with a weak D call TRBD1 (5 bases). In germline, CDR1 is SNHLY, CDR2 FYNNEI. The CDR3 extends over 11 amino acids. Trimming removed 10 bases at V and 4 bases at J, with 10 bases between. The CDR3 nucleotides read TGTGCCACAGCAGGGTTCACTGAAGCTTTCTTT. This gives the protein CATAGFTEAFF.

The chain combines TRBV11-2 with TRBJ2-7, with 8 bases aligning to TRBD1. CDR1 is SGHAT and CDR2 is FQNNGV in the germline V gene. The CDR3 runs 16 residues. The J segment lost 6 bases and the V segment lost 4 bases, leaving 14 bases of the junction unmatched. CDR3 DNA sequence: TGTGCCAGCAGCTCCATACACGGACAGGGTGGACGCGAGCAGTACTTC. This translates into CASSSIHGQGGREQYF.

This clone appeared a single time. Here the CDR3 reads CASRFRVAGVDTQYF. The CDR3, as DNA: TGTGCCAGCAGATTCCGCGTAGCGGGAGTAGATACGCAGTATTTT. The chain combines TRBV2 with TRBJ2-3, with 9 bases matching TRBD2. The J segment lost 5 bases and the V segment lost 6 bases, leaving 9 bases of the junction unmatched. Germline CDR1 SNHLY, CDR2 FYNNEI. The CDR3 has 15 residues.

The J gene is TRBJ2-3, the V gene TRBV12-3 or TRBV12-4; TRBD1 matches 9 bases. The CDR3 is 11 residues long. The junction had 4 bases not matched to a gene; V was cut back by 7 bases and J by 11 bases. The CDR3 region is CASTPGQGQYF. CDR3 nucleotide sequence: TGTGCCAGCACCCCGGGACAGGGGCAGTATTTT.

The chain is built from TRBV9 and TRBJ1-1; D might be TRBD1 (6 bases). The CDR3 totals 14 residues. Germline lookup yields CDR1 SGDLS and CDR2 YYNGEE. The V gene lost 1 base and the J gene lost 4 bases, with 11 bases spanning the gap. CDR3: CASSVLGAVTEAFF. In DNA form, the CDR3 reads TGTGCCAGCAGCGTACTGGGGGCGGTCACTGAAGCTTTCTTT.

V gene TRBV19 combines with J gene TRBJ1-2, with D perhaps matching TRBD1 (6 bases). The CDR3 consists of 13 residues. Trimming pared 11 bases from V and 2 bases from J, leaving 15 bases between. Germline loops: CDR1 LNHDA, CDR2 SQIVND (reference sequence). The chain's CDR3 is CACKGQTNYGYTF. The CDR3, as DNA: TGTGCCTGCAAAGGACAGACCAACTATGGCTACACCTTC.

The rearrangement uses TRBV11-1 and TRBJ2-3; 12 bases align to TRBD2. This CDR3 has 15 residues. V dropped 5 bases and J dropped 7; count of bases not matched to a gene: 7. Per the germline V gene, CDR1 is SGHAT and CDR2 is FQDESV (reference sequence). The CDR3 sequence: CASSPGLAGPNTQYF. The DNA for the CDR3 is TGTGCCAGCAGCCCTGGACTAGCGGGACCCAATACGCAGTATTTT.

The V and J genes are TRBV5-1 and TRBJ2-3; 9 bases map to TRBD1. This CDR3 spans 14 amino acids. J was trimmed by 0 bases and V by 6 bases; bases with no gene match: 2. Per the germline V gene, CDR1 is SGHRS and CDR2 is YFSETQ. CDR3 DNA sequence: TGCGCCAGCAAACAGGGGGCAAGCACAGATACGCAGTATTTT. Protein product: CASKQGASTDTQYF.